Listed below are T cell receptor beta chains from one sample, sequenced in a study of OX40 agonist ivuxolimab in advanced cancers. Method: immunoSEQ multiplex PCR; TCRdb's copy keeps in-frame clones and lacks some. This repertoire shows fewer than 110,000 clones, 80% to 95% found once; its top ten account for approximately 1.1%. The material was CD4+ or CD8+ T cells sorted from blood, obtained in a trial of the OX40 agonist ivuxolimab. The receptors shown here come from an adult with an advanced solid tumor such as melanoma, head and neck, liver or kidney cancer. CDR3s include the opening cysteine and the closing phenylalanine or tryptophan. Each record gives: V gene, J gene, D gene, clone size, CDR3 protein, CDR3 DNA. The D gene is left open where the match is weak. Size tells how often a clone was seen (once, few, many) or the class of an expanded clone, and some rows leave it out.

TRBV6-1	TRBJ1-5	TRBD1	-	CASSALGGGTVNQPQHF	TGTGCCAGCAGTGCTCTAGGCGGGGGGACAGTCAATCAGCCCCAGCATTTT
TRBV6-5	TRBJ2-7	-	-	CASSPTDLGIYEQYF	TGTGCCAGCAGCCCCACCGACTTAGGCATCTACGAGCAGTACTTC
TRBV7-3	TRBJ2-2	TRBD2	-	CASSLRLAGPWTSGNDTGELFF	TGTGCCAGCAGCTTAAGATTAGCGGGGCCTTGGACTAGCGGGAACGACACCGGGGAGCTGTTTTTT
TRBV18	TRBJ2-1	-	once	CASSPLLAGQYNEQFF	TGTGCCAGCTCACCCCTATTAGCGGGACAGTACAATGAGCAGTTCTTC
TRBV9	TRBJ2-5	TRBD2	-	CASSPRGGGRQQETQYF	TGTGCCAGCAGCCCCCGGGGGGGCGGCCGACAACAAGAGACCCAGTACTTC
TRBV11-2	TRBJ2-5	TRBD2	-	CASSTVWLAGGEEETQYF	TGTGCCAGCAGCACAGTTTGGCTAGCGGGAGGGGAAGAAGAGACCCAGTACTTC
TRBV5-4	TRBJ2-5	-	-	CASSADGGVWETQYF	TGTGCCAGCAGCGCGGACGGGGGAGTTTGGGAGACCCAGTACTTC
TRBV28	TRBJ1-5	TRBD1	-	CASSIQGVRQPQHF	TGTGCCAGCAGTATACAGGGGGTGAGACAGCCCCAGCATTTT
TRBV7-3	TRBJ2-1	-	-	CASSLQGGAYNEQFF	TGTGCCAGCAGCTTACAAGGCGGCGCCTACAATGAGCAGTTCTTC
TRBV18	TRBJ2-1	-	-	CASSPESRNKVLRYNEQFF	TGTGCCAGCTCACCGGAAAGTAGGAATAAGGTCTTACGCTACAATGAGCAGTTCTTC
TRBV19	TRBJ2-7	TRBD2	-	CASSRSKGLAGQYYEQYF	TGTGCCAGTAGTAGATCTAAGGGACTAGCGGGACAGTACTACGAGCAGTACTTC
TRBV4-2	TRBJ2-1	-	-	CASSQGDISDEQFF	TGTGCCAGCAGCCAAGGAGACATTAGCGATGAGCAGTTCTTC
TRBV19	TRBJ2-2	-	-	CASTRAVNTGELFF	TGTGCCAGTACGAGGGCAGTAAACACCGGGGAGCTGTTTTTT
TRBV5-1	TRBJ2-7	-	-	CASSSLYEQYF	TGCGCCAGCAGCTCCCTCTACGAGCAGTACTTC
TRBV18	TRBJ1-2	TRBD1	-	CASSSQGARGYTF	TGTGCCAGCTCATCACAGGGGGCGCGCGGCTACACCTTC
TRBV18	TRBJ2-7	-	-	CASSATPSSYEQYF	TGTGCCAGCTCAGCGACACCGAGCTCCTACGAGCAGTACTTC
TRBV11-3	TRBJ2-1	-	-	CASSLAYNEQFF	TGTGCCAGCAGCTTAGCCTACAATGAGCAGTTCTTC
TRBV19	TRBJ2-1	-	once	CASKGSSLNNEQFF	TGTGCCAGTAAAGGGAGCAGCCTAAACAATGAGCAGTTCTTC
TRBV5-1	TRBJ2-7	-	-	CASSPQGAYEQYF	TGCGCCAGCAGTCCCCAGGGCGCCTACGAGCAGTACTTC
TRBV10-3	TRBJ2-4	TRBD1	-	CAISGGDRESIQYF	TGTGCCATCAGTGGGGGGGACAGGGAAAGCATTCAGTACTTC
TRBV18	TRBJ1-3	-	-	CASSPSGAASGNTIYF	TGTGCCAGCTCACCAAGTGGGGCCGCGTCTGGAAACACCATATATTTT
TRBV18	TRBJ1-1	-	-	CASSKATTGTEAFF	TGTGCCAGCTCAAAAGCTACAACGGGAACTGAAGCTTTCTTT
TRBV5-4	TRBJ1-1	-	-	CASSFQGTNTEAFF	TGTGCCAGCAGCTTCCAGGGTACTAACACTGAAGCTTTCTTT
TRBV28	TRBJ1-3	-	-	CASTTLSGGGNTIYF	TGTGCCAGCACAACGTTGTCGGGTGGTGGAAACACCATATATTTT
TRBV18	TRBJ2-3	TRBD2	-	CASSPLAGGLTDTQYF	TGTGCCAGCTCACCCCTAGCGGGAGGGCTCACAGATACGCAGTATTTT
TRBV28	TRBJ1-2	TRBD1	-	CASRFPGGASNYGYTF	TGTGCCAGCAGATTTCCAGGGGGGGCATCTAACTATGGCTACACCTTC
TRBV6-1	TRBJ2-7	TRBD1	-	CASSEGVGQGTGYEQYF	TGTGCCAGCAGTGAAGGGGTTGGACAGGGGACAGGATACGAGCAGTACTTC
TRBV29-1	TRBJ2-3	-	-	CSVEGGTDTQYF	TGCAGCGTTGAGGGCGGCACAGATACGCAGTATTTT
TRBV29-1	TRBJ1-1	TRBD1	few	CSVRDSSEAFF	TGCAGCGTCCGGGACAGCTCTGAAGCTTTCTTT